This TCR beta chain stems from a study of CD8 T cells in ankylosing spondylitis (dated by TCRdb to 2016 to 2017). As for the study more broadly: To find TCR variants linked to disease, the study profiled T cell receptor beta repertoires in ankylosing spondylitis patients and healthy donors. Samples of peripheral blood were taken, and for ankylosing spondylitis patients, synovial fluid was collected as well. In total, the full study cohort was made up of 110 or so healthy donors and approximately 24 ankylosing spondylitis patients. Study-wide conclusions, independent of this receptor: A CD8+ phenotype was shown by the disease-linked clones, which were found at relatively low frequencies in peripheral blood. The disease-linked clones were reported to be significantly enriched in matched synovial fluid samples from ankylosing spondylitis patients. Blood from ankylosing spondylitis patients appeared to be characterized by a TCR beta motif composed of 7 to 9 highly homologous amino acid variants. Some of the motif variants had been reported before in the synovial fluid and blood of reactive arthritis patients, a finding that suggests common disease-initiation mechanisms.

Cut back by 6 bases and 10 bases, the V and J ends lie 13 bases apart. For CDR1 and CDR2, the germline V gene (reference sequence) lists MNHEY and SMNVEV. Including cysteine and phenylalanine, the CDR3 has 12 amino acids. The CDR3 DNA has 36 bases and is translated from base 1. Points on this clonotype: Its cognate antigen has yet to be identified. Base qualities are missing; no much larger clone stands one base away.

Sequencing took place on an Illumina HiSeq 2500. Quantitative 5'-RACE with molecular barcodes was used to prepare TCR beta libraries. The paper's data handling went like this. A new computational method, built on a probabilistic model of VDJ rearrangement, was used to identify disease-linked TCR variants. TCRdb handled the public reads itself, with Q25 trimming in fastp and clone calling in MiXCR, and kept productive beta chains. CDR3 protein duplicates are merged, each entry listing the most common genes and DNA. The V and J calls and clone size are TCRdb's, not the authors'. The sample table lists 250,000 to 350,000 distinct CDR3 sequences, around 21% of them with a count of one. Clones ranked in the top ten supply roughly 4% of the sample.

Here the chain combines TRBV27 and TRBJ2-1, with the D gene call left open. The TCR sequence derives from a female donor with ankylosing spondylitis or in good health (not recorded which). The specimen was blood, either unsorted or a sorted T cell fraction (not recorded which). The CDR3 is CASSPIPGEQFF. At the DNA level, the sequence is TGTGCCAGCAGCCCGATACCCGGGGAGCAGTTCTTC.